A selection of T cell receptor beta chains follows, all from one sample in a study of blood T cell repertoires in COVID-19. TCRdb's copy holds only in-frame clones and misses some; the assay was immunoSEQ multiplex PCR. The profile shows about 150,000 clones, roughly 86% of them singletons. Input material: peripheral blood. The receptors were sampled from a woman aged 80 or over with COVID-19, enrolled during active disease. CDR3s include the opening cysteine and the closing phenylalanine or tryptophan.

CDR3	V	J
CASSLQGTSTDTQYF	TRBV7-9	TRBJ2-3
CASRGAWGNQPQHF	TRBV27	TRBJ1-5
CASSEAVTGNSPLHF	TRBV2	TRBJ1-6
CASSPGQGVANEKLFF	TRBV4-1	TRBJ1-4
CASSPPRIGGELFF	TRBV18	TRBJ2-2
CASSLDVGGSTGELFF	TRBV5-1	TRBJ2-2
CASSPGSRSPLHF	TRBV18	TRBJ1-6
CASSKFPSGGPRRAGELFF	TRBV21-1	TRBJ2-2
CASSQAPPGVSTGNTEAFF	TRBV4-3	TRBJ1-1
CASSGGPVPDTQYF	TRBV28	TRBJ2-3
CASSIDYGYTF	TRBV19	TRBJ1-2
CASSPGQVPDTQYF	TRBV7-2	TRBJ2-3
CASSRNDRAGNTIYF	TRBV9	TRBJ1-3
CASGSTGLADGYTF	TRBV12-5	TRBJ1-2
CASSTWAGGANEQFF	TRBV3-1/TRBV3-2	TRBJ2-1
CASSVGVASSYEQYF	TRBV9	TRBJ2-7
CASSLGTGNLNTEAFF	TRBV5-5	TRBJ1-1
CASGRDRGPGELFF	TRBV6-5	TRBJ2-2
CASSLGQTGILSGNTIYF	TRBV5-4	TRBJ1-3
CASSKLAGGYEQYF	TRBV19	TRBJ2-7
CASSQEEGSTDTQYF	TRBV4-2	TRBJ2-3
CASSLQGRGVHGYTF	TRBV6-9	TRBJ1-2
CASSEAGQGITEAFF	TRBV2	TRBJ1-1
CAISTGTGRNEQFF	TRBV10-3	TRBJ2-1
CASDRDEKLFF	TRBV6-4	TRBJ1-4
CAWSPTVGANVLTF	TRBV30	TRBJ2-6
CASSLDSGGGVDTQYF	TRBV11-3	TRBJ2-3
CASSKCGGDFGNTIYF	TRBV21-1	TRBJ1-3
CASTLPLGRGGTAGELFF	TRBV7-8	TRBJ2-2
CASSEREEVAGELFF	TRBV21-1	TRBJ2-2
CASTATGGNTEAFF	TRBV7-9	TRBJ1-1
CASSYHRDRGRGQQPQHF	TRBV7-8	TRBJ1-5
CAISPRDNEQFF	TRBV10-3	TRBJ2-1
CASSRENTGELFF	TRBV2	TRBJ2-2
CASSPLAGGGETQYF	TRBV6-6	TRBJ2-5
CSAGTGVLTGELFF	TRBV29-1	TRBJ2-2
CASRGYQNIQYF	TRBV19	TRBJ2-4
CASSPLAASYNEQFF	TRBV18	TRBJ2-1
CASSYSTANEQYF	TRBV6-5	TRBJ2-7
CATTGTGALNYGYTF	TRBV10-3	TRBJ1-2
CASSRTIVGVSGELFF	TRBV7-9	TRBJ2-2
CASSQGWGVNTEAFF	TRBV3-1/TRBV3-2	TRBJ1-1
CASSLIQAGTGELFF	TRBV5-1	TRBJ2-2
CASSSTSGIRNEQFF	TRBV5-1	TRBJ2-1
CASSPSGLAVNEQFF	TRBV18	TRBJ2-1
CASSTDRGGGTQYF	TRBV5-1	TRBJ2-5
CASSQTGYYEQYF	TRBV14	TRBJ2-7
CASSEQPGQGYEQYF	TRBV6-4	TRBJ2-7
CASSPSTGGYNSPLHF	TRBV18	TRBJ1-6
CASSQSLRSSGANVLTF	TRBV23-1	TRBJ2-6
CASSPLTSGNTDTQYF	TRBV18	TRBJ2-3
CASSVQGMGLGTNTEAFF	TRBV7-3	TRBJ1-1
CASSLQGYTEAFF	TRBV19	TRBJ1-1